What follows are 27 T cell receptor beta chains derived from one specimen sequenced in a study of T cells in Graves' hyperthyroidism and ophthalmopathy. RNA transcripts gave rise to amplified TCR beta CDR3 regions. In the first-round RT-PCR of the TCR CDR3, the HTBI primer set was used. TCRdb redid the calling of the multiplex PCR reads with MiXCR, one entry per CDR3 protein. The repertoire holds more than 500,000 distinct CDR3 sequences, with approximately 15% as singletons. Sequenced material: blood. The receptors here all came from a middle-aged woman with Graves' ophthalmopathy.

This clonotype was observed at least ten times. The V call is TRBV6-1, the J call TRBJ1-1; D unclear. With 3 bases removed from V and 0 bases from J, the gap between germline ends came to 11 bases. The CDR3 contains 15 residues. Germline-derived CDR1 and CDR2 are MNHNS and SASEGT. The chain's CDR3 is CASSEETYVNTEAFF. Written as DNA, the CDR3 is TGTGCCAGCAGTGAGGAAACTTACGTGAACACTGAAGCTTTCTTT.

At least ten counts were recorded for this clonotype. This chain links TRBV28 with TRBJ2-5; the D is unclear. Germline loops: CDR1 MDHEN, CDR2 SYDVKM. V was shortened by 2 bases and J by 5 bases, with 3 bases between the two germline ends. CDR3 size: 11 residues. CDR3 residues: CASSLMETQYF. Here the CDR3 DNA reads TGTGCCAGCAGTTTAATGGAGACCCAGTACTTC.

This clonotype was recorded at least ten times. The rearrangement uses TRBV20-1 and TRBJ2-7; the match to TRBD1 covers 9 bases. V shed 5 bases and J 3 bases; nucleotides not matched to a gene: 5. This CDR3 has 13 residues. Germline V gives CDR1 DFQATT, CDR2 SNEGSKA (reference sequence). CDR3 DNA sequence: TGCAGTGCTGGACGGACAGGGGACTACGAGCAGTACTTC. This translates into CSAGRTGDYEQYF.

V gene TRBV28 combines with J gene TRBJ2-7, with TRBD2 matching 12 bases. J was trimmed by 6 bases and V by 3 bases; bases with no gene match: 9. CDR3 size: 16 residues. Germline V gene lookup returns CDR1 MDHEN and CDR2 SYDVKM. In DNA, the CDR3 is TGTGCCAGCAGTTTGGGGACTAGCGGGTCCGCCGGCGAGCAGTACTTC. It specifies CASSLGTSGSAGEQYF.

This clonotype was found many times. The chain employs TRBV6-5 and TRBJ2-2, with TRBD2 as a possible D gene (6 bases). Trimming left V 4 bases short and J 0 bases short, with 9 bases between. Germline V CDR1 and CDR2: MNHEY, SVGAGI. The CDR3 loop spans 15 amino acids. The chain's CDR3 is CASSFGGSNTGELFF. The CDR3 nucleotides read TGTGCCAGCAGTTTCGGGGGATCGAACACCGGGGAGCTGTTTTTT.

The chain combines TRBV5-1 with TRBJ2-7, with TRBD2 matching 7 bases. This CDR3 region has 17 residues. The V gene end was trimmed by 4 bases and the J gene end by 0 bases; junction bases not matched to a gene: 13. Germline V lookup: CDR1 SGHRS, CDR2 YFSETQ. CDR3 loop: CASSRRASGHTSYEQYF. CDR3 sequence (DNA): TGCGCCAGCAGCCGCCGGGCTAGCGGACACACCTCCTACGAGCAGTACTTC. The full variable domain, rest sourced from reference TRBV5-1 and TRBJ2-7, is KAGVTQTPRYLIKTRGQQVTLSCSPISGHRSVSWYQQTPGQGLQFLFEYFSETQRNKGNFPGRFSGRQFSNSRSEMNVSTLELGDSALYLCASSRRASGHTSYEQYFGPGTRLTVT.

This clonotype was counted at least ten times. V gene TRBV11-2 combines with J gene TRBJ2-6, with D uncertain. V lost 6 bases, J lost 0 bases, and 18 bases lay in between. Looked up from germline, CDR1 is SGHAT and CDR2 is FQNNGV. This CDR3 contains 18 residues. CDR3 coding DNA: TGTGCCAGCAGGCTTTCAAGAGACTCTTACTCTGGGGCCAACGTCCTGACTTTC. Translation gives CASRLSRDSYSGANVLTF.

There are many counts of this clonotype. This chain joins TRBV28 and TRBJ2-7; D remains unclear. Trimming shortened V by 6 bases and J by 4 bases, and 13 bases separated the two germline ends. Germline CDR1 is MDHEN and CDR2 is SYDVKM. The CDR3 has 13 amino acids. In DNA form, the CDR3 reads TGTGCCAGCAGACCGGCCAGCCCTTACGAGCAGTACTTC. Residues: CASRPASPYEQYF.

This clonotype was recorded many times. The V call is TRBV9, the J call TRBJ1-1, with unresolved D. Germline values: CDR1 SGDLS, CDR2 YYNGEE. The CDR3 is made up of 15 amino acids. V gave up 0 bases and J gave up 1 base, with 10 bases separating them. CDR3 in amino acids: CASSVGPAPNTEAFF. The DNA of the CDR3 is TGTGCCAGCAGCGTAGGTCCAGCACCGAACACTGAAGCTTTCTTT.

At least ten counts were recorded for this clonotype. V gene TRBV6-2 or TRBV6-3 combines with J gene TRBJ1-2; no clear D gene. The CDR3 is 14 residues long. V shed 2 bases and J shed 2 bases, with 9 bases lying between them. The germline V gene has CDR1 MNHEY and CDR2 SVGEGT. The CDR3 DNA reads TGTGCCAGCAGTTACGGCAGATCCAACTATGGCTACACCTTC. Its translation: CASSYGRSNYGYTF.

This clonotype was counted between two and nine times. The rearrangement joins TRBV7-9 to TRBJ2-5; D gene uncertain. V dropped 0 bases and J dropped 8 bases, with 16 bases sitting between them. CDR1 is SEHNR and CDR2 is FQNEAQ in the germline V gene (reference sequence). CDR3 size: 15 residues. The CDR3 here is CASSLALGEKRTQYF. DNA for the CDR3: TGTGCCAGCAGCTTAGCGTTAGGAGAAAAGAGAACCCAGTACTTC.

This clonotype was counted ten times or more. This chain joins TRBV29-1 and TRBJ2-7; D unclear. Germline CDR1 reads SQVTM; CDR2 reads ANQGSEA. V was trimmed by 3 bases and J by 0 bases, leaving 9 bases between them. CDR3 length: 13 amino acids. CDR3 bases: TGCAGCGTTGACGCCGGATACTCCTACGAGCAGTACTTC. This codes for CSVDAGYSYEQYF.

This clonotype was observed many times. The CDR3 DNA is TGTGCCAGCAACGCCCGGGACACCTCCTACGAGCAGTACTTC. It codes for CASNARDTSYEQYF. V gene TRBV6-5 combines with J gene TRBJ2-7; possibly TRBD1 for D (6 bases). Trimming removed 7 bases at V and 0 bases at J, with 13 bases between. CDR3 length equals 14 residues. Germline V CDR1 and CDR2: MNHEY, SVGAGI.

This clonotype was seen only a few times. This chain uses TRBV4-1 with TRBJ2-7; D could derive from TRBD1 or TRBD2 (5 bases each). The V end lost 5 bases, the J end lost 2 bases, and 7 bases lay between the germline ends. Germline CDR1 is MGHRA and CDR2 is YSYEKL. The CDR3 is 12 residues long. In nucleotides, the CDR3 is TGCGCCAGCAGCGAGGGGACCTACGAGCAGTACTTC. It translates to CASSEGTYEQYF.

This clonotype was observed many times. This chain joins TRBV19 and TRBJ1-5, with 7 bases lining up with TRBD1. V shed 3 bases and J 4 bases; nucleotides not matched to a gene: 3. CDR1 and CDR2 (germline): LNHDA, SQIVND (reference sequence). CDR3 length: 14 residues. The CDR3 DNA follows: TGTGCCAGTAGTATGGGACAGTTTAATCAGCCCCAGCATTTT. It codes for CASSMGQFNQPQHF.

This clonotype has ten or more counts. This chain connects TRBV4-2 to TRBJ1-2, with 9 bases aligning to TRBD1. J was trimmed by 2 bases and V by 1 base; bases with no gene match: 8. Germline V gene sequence: CDR1 LGHNA, CDR2 YNFKEQ. This CDR3 has 17 residues. The CDR3 bases are TGTGCCAGCAGCCAAGGTCAGGGACAGGGACCCAACTATGGCTACACCTTC. It specifies CASSQGQGQGPNYGYTF.

This rearrangement joins TRBV6-8 to TRBJ1-1, with D possibly being TRBD1 (6 bases). Germline lookup yields CDR1 MNHGY and CDR2 SAAAGT. The CDR3 sequence is 20 residues long. V was cut by 1 base and J by 0 bases, with 24 bases left in between. CDR3 region: CASSYFLNRTATVMNTEAFF. CDR3 nucleotides: TGTGCCAGCAGTTACTTCCTAAATCGGACAGCCACGGTCATGAACACTGAAGCTTTCTTT.

This clonotype was seen many times. The chain joins TRBV10-3 to TRBJ1-2, with a tentative D call TRBD1 (5 bases). The CDR3 has 14 amino acids. Trimming stripped 6 bases from V and 6 bases from J, with 17 bases between. Germline V gene sequence: CDR1 ENHRY, CDR2 SYGVKD. The CDR3 DNA is TGTGCCATCAGCCCCCGGGGGGGGGACGATGGCTACACCTTC. Translating it yields CAISPRGGDDGYTF.

There are a few counts of this clonotype. This chain links TRBV19 with TRBJ2-2; TRBD2 matches 10 bases. The junction had 12 bases not matched to a gene; V was cut back by 8 bases and J by 15 bases. The germline V gene has CDR1 LNHDA and CDR2 SQIVND (reference sequence). This CDR3 contains 13 residues. The CDR3 nucleotides read TGTGCCAGTGAGGGTTCGGGAGCGGGGGGGTTGTTTTTT. Its translation is CASEGSGAGGLFF.

V is TRBV6-2 or TRBV6-3 and J is TRBJ2-5; D unresolved. CDR1 MNHEY and CDR2 SVGEGT come from the germline V gene. V shed 3 bases and J shed 0 bases, with 5 bases lying between them. This CDR3 has 13 residues. In nucleotides, the CDR3 is TGTGCCAGCAGTTATGACAACCAAGAGACCCAGTACTTC. Residues: CASSYDNQETQYF.

In its sample, this clonotype was seen many times. V is TRBV15 and J is TRBJ1-5; D not certain. Trimming left V 0 bases short and J 4 bases short, with 7 bases between. The CDR3 totals 14 residues. The V gene's germline CDR1 is LNHNV and CDR2 YYDKDF (reference sequence). CDR3 sequence: CATSRDNTNQPQHF. DNA of the CDR3: TGTGCCACCAGCAGAGATAACACGAATCAGCCCCAGCATTTT.

This clonotype was detected ten times or more. V and J are TRBV9 and TRBJ2-2; the D call may be TRBD1 or TRBD2 (6 bases each). CDR1 and CDR2 (germline): SGDLS, YYNGEE. V lost 4 bases and J lost 4, with 17 bases in between. This CDR3 region has 16 residues. The CDR3 bases are TGTGCCAGCAGCTCCTCGGGACTCAGGGGCACCGGGGAGCTGTTTTTT. This sequence encodes CASSSSGLRGTGELFF.

This chain connects TRBV19 to TRBJ1-2, with 10 bases that match TRBD1. There are 16 residues in the CDR3. V shed 7 bases, J shed 4 bases, and the junction held 12 bases outside the gene matches. Looked up from germline, CDR1 is LNHDA and CDR2 is SQIVND (reference sequence). CDR3 residues: CASNPTGGRGSYGYTF. The CDR3 DNA is TGTGCCAGTAACCCGACAGGGGGCCGGGGCTCCTATGGCTACACCTTC.

This chain links TRBV6-2 or TRBV6-3 with TRBJ2-2; D is perhaps TRBD1 (5 bases). The CDR3 consists of 14 residues. The V and J ends lost 6 bases and 4 bases respectively, with 12 bases between them. Germline lookup yields CDR1 MNHEY and CDR2 SVGEGT. The CDR3 bases are TGTGCCAGCAGAAAGGCAGGGTTCACCGGGGAGCTGTTTTTT. Its translation: CASRKAGFTGELFF.

This clonotype was picked up many times. The rearrangement joins TRBV20-1 to TRBJ1-5; no definite D call. CDR1 and CDR2 from the germline V gene are DFQATT and SNEGSKA (reference sequence). The CDR3 totals 14 residues. V lost 5 bases and J 2 bases, leaving 13 bases between the germline ends. CDR3 nucleotides: TGCAGTGCTCAAGCGTTGGTTGGCAATCAGCCCCAGCATTTT. As protein: CSAQALVGNQPQHF.

In its sample, this clonotype was seen many times. The chain has TRBV11-2 and TRBJ2-7; possibly TRBD1 for D (5 bases). Per the germline V gene, CDR1 is SGHAT and CDR2 is FQNNGV. The CDR3 contains 14 residues. V was clipped by 0 bases and J by 5 bases, with 11 bases between them. The CDR3 region has the DNA TGTGCCAGCAGCTTAGAGCCAGGGCTCGACGAGCAGTACTTC. This gives the protein CASSLEPGLDEQYF.

This clonotype was counted ten times or more. The chain is built from TRBV20-1 and TRBJ1-2; 10 bases agree with TRBD1. Germline V gene data show CDR1 as DFQATT and CDR2 as SNEGSKA (reference sequence). This CDR3 contains 15 residues. V shed 0 bases, J shed 4 bases, and the junction held 5 bases outside the gene matches. The CDR3 region is CSARDPGQGSYGYTF. DNA for the CDR3: TGCAGTGCTAGAGATCCGGGACAGGGGTCCTATGGCTACACCTTC.